The 5 T cell receptor beta chains below come from one sample, sequenced in a study of T cells in Graves' hyperthyroidism and ophthalmopathy. TCR beta CDR3 regions were amplified from RNA transcripts. First-round RT-PCR targeting the TCR CDR3 was performed with the HTBI primer set. TCRdb redid the calling of the multiplex PCR reads with MiXCR, one entry per CDR3 protein. The sample includes around 280,000 distinct CDR3 sequences, roughly 13% of them seen just once. Sequences were obtained from blood. Source of these receptors: a woman in her forties with Graves' hyperthyroidism.

The rearrangement links TRBV20-1 to TRBJ2-5, with D possibly being TRBD1 (7 bases). The CDR3 contains 14 residues. Trimming removed 3 bases from V and 2 bases from J, with 13 bases in between. In germline, CDR1 is DFQATT, CDR2 SNEGSKA (reference sequence). The CDR3 DNA reads as TGCAGTGCTAGGCGGGACAGCTTGCAAGAGACCCAGTACTTC. Translated, it gives CSARRDSLQETQYF.

This clonotype was detected many times. The chain carries TRBV2 and TRBJ2-5; 8 bases line up with TRBD1. The CDR3 is 15 residues long. J lost 4 bases, V lost 5 bases, and 9 bases had no gene match. Germline V gives CDR1 SNHLY, CDR2 FYNNEI. DNA for the CDR3: TGTGCCAGCAGTCCCCGACAGGGGTTGACAGAGACCCAGTACTTC. Translated: CASSPRQGLTETQYF.

As to this clonotype: This sequence may be a read error, since a much larger clone differs from it by one base. The chain couples TRBV6-2 or TRBV6-3 to TRBJ1-2, with 7 bases aligning to TRBD1. With 5 bases clipped from V and 8 bases from J, the junction kept 14 bases outside the gene matches. The CDR3 is 15 amino acids. The germline gives CDR1 MNHEY, CDR2 SVGEGT. CDR3 DNA: TGTGCCAGCAGTGCGAGGGACAGCTTCCTGGTCGGCTACACCTTC. The encoded protein is CASSARDSFLVGYTF.

There are many counts of this clonotype. This chain links TRBV20-1 with TRBJ2-1, with TRBD1 matching over 9 bases. The CDR3 is made up of 14 amino acids. Per germline, CDR1 DFQATT and CDR2 SNEGSKA (reference sequence). V lost 4 bases to trimming and J lost 6 bases; unmatched junction nucleotides: 7. The CDR3 DNA is TGCAGTGCTAACGGACAGGGGATTGGCAATGAGCAGTTCTTC. Amino acid sequence: CSANGQGIGNEQFF.

The sample holds many counts of this clonotype. V gene TRBV10-1 combines with J gene TRBJ2-1; 10 bases are a match to TRBD1. The J segment lost 8 bases and the V segment lost 5 bases, leaving 18 bases of the junction unmatched. Germline V lookup: CDR1 WNHNN, CDR2 SYGVQD (reference sequence). This CDR3 has 18 residues. The CDR3 DNA reads TGCGCCAGCAGTAGGGGGACAGGGGCGCTGGCGGGCGAGTATGAGCAGTTCTTC. Residues: CASSRGTGALAGEYEQFF.